The TCR beta chain under discussion was sequenced for a study of blood T cell repertoires in COVID-19. Study at large: Acute and convalescent COVID-19 specimens originated in the United States, Italy and Spain.

With V trimmed by 6 bases and J by 1 base, 4 bases remained unmatched. CDR1 MNHEY and CDR2 SMNVEV come from the germline V gene (reference sequence). The CDR3 runs to 15 residues. How the authors handled the data: Nucleated cell number was recorded as an estimate derived from reference gene primer amplification. Generated by immunoSEQ multiplex PCR, the TCRdb table keeps only in-frame clones and is missing some. For V, J and clone size, that table is used; D and trimming come from the DNA. The sample shows 300,000 to 350,000 clones, 80% to 90% of them seen only once. The material sequenced was PBMCs or T cells enriched from blood (not recorded which). The receptor's source is a man aged 25-40 years who had recovered from COVID-19. This chain joins TRBV27 and TRBJ1-3; TRBD1 agrees at 9 bases. The CDR3 here is CASRDRGKSGNTIYF. The DNA for the CDR3 is TGTGCCAGCAGGGACAGGGGCAAGTCTGGAAACACCATATATTTT.